The 29 T cell receptor beta chains listed next were all sequenced from one sample in a study of shared clonotypes between healthy human individuals. The table came from immunoSEQ multiplex PCR; TCRdb's copy has only in-frame clones and leaves some out. The data hold approximately 92,000 clones, with around 68% observed a single time. Sequenced: memory CD8+ T cells sorted from blood. Noted subset: CD45RO+ cells pooled with CCR7-negative TemRA cells. These receptors originate from a man aged 25 to 40 in good health.

V and J are TRBV9 and TRBJ2-3; tentatively, D is TRBD1 (6 bases). CDR1 is SGDLS and CDR2 is YYNGEE in the germline V gene. CDR3 size: 15 residues. V dropped 0 bases and J dropped 0 bases, with 8 bases sitting between them. The CDR3 nucleotides are TGTGCCAGCAGCGTAGGGACAGTTAGCACAGATACGCAGTATTTT. Amino acids: CASSVGTVSTDTQYF.

This clone was recorded many times. This chain uses TRBV28 with TRBJ2-7; TRBD2 matches 9 bases. Looked up from germline, CDR1 is MDHEN and CDR2 is SYDVKM. This CDR3 spans 19 amino acids. Trimming at V came to 2 bases and at J to 3 bases, leaving 17 bases not matched to a gene. The CDR3 coding sequence is TGTGCCAGCAGTTTAACGGTGTCTAGCGGGGAGACTTTCCACTACGAGCAGTACTTC. Amino acid sequence: CASSLTVSSGETFHYEQYF.

The chain couples TRBV18 to TRBJ2-3, with D hard to call. This CDR3 contains 15 residues. Trimming removed 3 bases from V and 1 base from J, with 11 bases in between. Germline CDR1 KGHSH, CDR2 LQKENI. The CDR3 nucleotides read TGTGCCAGCTCACCGTCTAGTGGCCGCACAGATACGCAGTATTTT. Its protein is CASSPSSGRTDTQYF.

The genes are TRBV5-1 and TRBJ2-1; D is possibly TRBD2 (5 bases). Germline V gene data show CDR1 as SGHRS and CDR2 as YFSETQ. With 7 bases removed from V and 0 bases from J, the gap between germline ends came to 14 bases. The CDR3 loop spans 15 amino acids. For the CDR3, the DNA is TGCGCCAGCCACTCTTCGGGGAACTCCTACAATGAGCAGTTCTTC. Residues: CASHSSGNSYNEQFF.

A word on this clone: A far larger clone differs by one base, so this is likely a read error. The rearrangement uses TRBV6-5 and TRBJ2-3; 10 bases are shared with TRBD1. The V gene end was trimmed by 6 bases and the J gene end by 4 bases; junction bases not matched to a gene: 4. The germline V gene encodes CDR1 MNHEY and CDR2 SVGAGI. The length of the CDR3 is 14 residues. CDR3 sequence: CASSSGQGADTQYF. The CDR3, as DNA: TGTGCCAGCAGCTCCGGACAGGGGGCAGATACGCAGTATTTT.

In DNA form, the CDR3 reads TGTGCCAGCAGCGTTACGTATGGCTACACCTTC. It specifies CASSVTYGYTF. J is TRBJ1-2 and V is TRBV28, with D unclear. The CDR3 covers 11 residues. V was cut by 6 bases and J by 5 bases, with 7 bases left in between. CDR1 is MDHEN and CDR2 is SYDVKM in the germline V gene.

V usage is TRBV7-2 and J usage is TRBJ2-5; TRBD2 agrees at 12 bases. Germline-derived CDR1 and CDR2 are SGHTA and FQGNSA. The CDR3 is 15 residues long. The J segment lost 5 bases and the V segment lost 6 bases, leaving 7 bases of the junction unmatched. CDR3 sequence reads: CASRLAGGHWETQYF. The DNA of the CDR3 is TGTGCCAGCAGACTAGCGGGAGGACATTGGGAGACCCAGTACTTC. Full variable domain (missing parts from reference TRBV7-2 and TRBJ2-5): GAGVSQSPSNKVTEKGKDVELRCDPISGHTALYWYRQSLGQGLEFLIYFQGNSAPDKSGLPSDRFSAERTGGSVSTLTIQRTQQEDSAVYLCASRLAGGHWETQYFGPGTRLLVL.

On this clone: No conserved phenylalanine or tryptophan ends this CDR3, so it is likely a read error. It is unclear where the CDR3 begins or ends on the DNA, so no DNA is shown, and the CDR3 is as TCRdb lists it. The chain has TRBV21-1 and TRBJ1-2. TRBV21-1 represents a pseudogene. The CDR3 is made up of 11 amino acids, end residues included. CDR3: CASTSRRGGAG.

V gene TRBV4-3 combines with J gene TRBJ2-2; D gene ambiguous. V was cut by 0 bases and J by 3 bases, with 8 bases left in between. The germline V gene encodes CDR1 LGHNA and CDR2 YSLEER. The CDR3 sequence is 15 residues long. CDR3 coding DNA: TGCGCCAGCAGCCAAGACATTGGAGACACCGGGGAGCTGTTTTTT. This sequence encodes CASSQDIGDTGELFF.

The chain uses TRBV5-6 and TRBJ2-2; D ambiguous. CDR1 SGHDT and CDR2 YYEEEE come from the germline V gene. The length of the CDR3 is 14 residues. Trimming took 0 bases from V and 2 from J, leaving 5 bases between them. The CDR3 loop is CASSLASNTGELFF. The CDR3 coding sequence is TGTGCCAGCAGCTTGGCGTCAAACACCGGGGAGCTGTTTTTT.

The chain carries TRBV5-1 and TRBJ2-5; TRBD1 aligns across 9 bases. The CDR3 totals 15 residues. V dropped 0 bases and J dropped 5; count of bases not matched to a gene: 5. Germline values: CDR1 SGHRS, CDR2 YFSETQ. CDR3 in DNA: TGCGCCAGCAGCTTGGGAGCGACAGGGGGTGAGACCCAGTACTTC. Its protein product is CASSLGATGGETQYF.

In its sample, this clone was seen many times. The chain recombines TRBV27 with TRBJ1-2, with no clear D. CDR3 size: 13 residues. The V end was cut by 0 bases, the J end by 4 bases, with 6 bases between. Germline V CDR1 and CDR2: MNHEY, SMNVEV (reference sequence). The CDR3 region has the DNA TGTGCCAGCAGTTTATCAGCGTTCTATGGCTACACCTTC. As protein: CASSLSAFYGYTF.

The chain uses TRBV4-1 and TRBJ2-1; D is possibly TRBD2 (6 bases). The V end was cut by 4 bases, the J end by 5 bases, with 12 bases between. The CDR3 runs 14 residues. From germline, CDR1 is MGHRA and CDR2 YSYEKL. The CDR3 spells CASSLGLANNEQFF. CDR3 DNA sequence: TGCGCCAGCAGCCTGGGACTCGCGAACAATGAGCAGTTCTTC.

This sequence joins TRBV9 and TRBJ2-1; 7 nucleotides align to TRBD2. The CDR3 is 15 residues long. Trimming cost V 1 base and J 2 bases; bases outside gene matches: 3. Germline lookup yields CDR1 SGDLS and CDR2 YYNGEE. CDR3 region: CASSVLAEAYNEQFF. The CDR3 nucleotides are TGTGCCAGCAGCGTACTAGCGGAGGCCTACAATGAGCAGTTCTTC.

The table lists this clone with a few counts. The J gene is TRBJ2-7, the V gene TRBV27, with D perhaps given as TRBD1 or TRBD2 (5 bases each). V was trimmed by 5 bases and J by 4 bases, leaving 15 bases between them. This CDR3 has 14 residues. Germline CDR1 is MNHEY and CDR2 is SMNVEV (reference sequence). Here the CDR3 DNA reads TGTGCCAGCAGTCAACATTGGGGGAGTTACGAGCAGTACTTC. The encoded protein is CASSQHWGSYEQYF.

A note on this clone: A much bigger clone sits one base away, suggesting this may be a read error. Other nucleotide sequences in the sample specify the same CDR3. The chain employs TRBV13 and TRBJ2-1; D remains ambiguous. This CDR3 comprises 15 residues. Germline lookup yields CDR1 PRHDT and CDR2 FYEKMQ (reference sequence). The DNA for the CDR3 is TGTGCCAGCAGCTTGGGTTCAGCCTCCTACAATGAACAGTTCTTC. Residues: CASSLGSASYNEQFF.

The rearrangement joins TRBV25-1 to TRBJ2-5, with 7 bases that match TRBD2. Trimming cost V 4 bases and J 6 bases; bases outside gene matches: 14. From germline, CDR1 is MGHDK and CDR2 SYGVNS. CDR3 length: 16 amino acids. The CDR3 here is CASSVEQSGIGKTQYF. DNA for the CDR3: TGTGCCAGCAGTGTCGAGCAGAGCGGGATCGGAAAGACCCAGTACTTC.

This rearrangement joins TRBV2 to TRBJ2-7; D is ambiguous. Per germline, CDR1 SNHLY and CDR2 FYNNEI. The CDR3 totals 14 residues. Trimming took 0 bases from V and 2 from J, leaving 8 bases between them. The CDR3 nucleotides read TGTGCCAGCAGTGAAGCGCAAATGCCCTACGAGCAGTACTTC. Translation gives CASSEAQMPYEQYF.

The CDR3 reads CAISESGTSVGELFF. The CDR3 DNA reads as TGTGCCATCAGTGAGTCAGGGACTAGCGTCGGGGAGCTGTTTTTT. The rearrangement links TRBV10-3 to TRBJ2-2; 10 positions match TRBD2. CDR3 length: 15 amino acids. Germline CDR1 reads ENHRY; CDR2 reads SYGVKD. The trim removed 0 bases at V and 7 bases at J, leaving 2 bases unmatched.

This clone appeared a few times. The J gene is TRBJ1-1, the V gene TRBV10-2; D not resolved. The CDR3 totals 13 residues. Trimming took 7 bases from V and 0 from J, leaving 9 bases between them. Germline assignment: CDR1 WSHSY and CDR2 SAAADI. CDR3 sequence reads: CASTTGMNTEAFF. In DNA form, the CDR3 reads TGCGCCAGCACGACGGGTATGAACACTGAAGCTTTCTTT.

There are a few counts of this clone. The chain links TRBV7-9 to TRBJ2-1; D gene unclear. Trimming shortened V by 1 base and J by 10 bases, and 8 bases separated the two germline ends. The CDR3 length is 12 residues. The V gene's germline CDR1 is SEHNR and CDR2 FQNEAQ (reference sequence). The CDR3 nucleotides read TGTGCCAGCAGCTTAGGACTCGGGGAGCAGTTCTTC. This codes for CASSLGLGEQFF. Complete variable domain (other parts from reference TRBV7-9 and TRBJ2-1): DTGVSQNPRHKITKRGQNVTFRCDPISEHNRLYWYRQTLGQGPEFLTYFQNEAQLEKSRLLSDRFSAERPKGSFSTLEIQRTEQGDSAMYLCASSLGLGEQFFGPGTRLTVL.

V and J are TRBV5-1 and TRBJ2-1; the D call may be TRBD1 or TRBD2 (5 bases each). The germline V gene has CDR1 SGHRS and CDR2 YFSETQ. Trimming left V 4 bases short and J 4 bases short, with 15 bases between. The CDR3 sequence is 15 residues long. In nucleotides, the CDR3 is TGCGCCAGCAGCCCATCCGGGACCCCTTACAATGAGCAGTTCTTC. This gives the protein CASSPSGTPYNEQFF.

This chain connects TRBV28 to TRBJ1-2; TRBD1 is a possible D gene (5 bases). The germline CDR1 and CDR2 sequences are MDHEN and SYDVKM. Trimming stripped 1 base from V and 6 bases from J, with 24 bases between. CDR3 length: 18 amino acids. In DNA form, the CDR3 reads TGTGCCAGCAGTTTATTGTGGGGGACGGACGGTCAGGTGGATGGCTACACCTTC. This gives the protein CASSLLWGTDGQVDGYTF.

This chain links TRBV29-1 with TRBJ2-4; D is unresolved. The CDR3 is made up of 12 amino acids. Germline assignment: CDR1 SQVTM and CDR2 ANQGSEA. With 8 bases removed from V and 7 bases from J, the gap between germline ends came to 15 bases. The CDR3 bases are TGCAGCTTTGTAGTTGATGGGAACATTCAGTACTTC. This encodes CSFVVDGNIQYF. The variable domain in full, completed from reference TRBV29-1 and TRBJ2-4, reads SAVISQKPSRDICQRGTSLTIQCQVDSQVTMMFWYRQQPGQSLTLIATANQGSEATYESGFVIDKFPISRPNLTFSTLTVSNMSPEDSSIYLCSFVVDGNIQYFGAGTRLSVL.

V is TRBV19 and J is TRBJ2-7; TRBD1 agrees at 7 bases. The germline CDR1 and CDR2 sequences are LNHDA and SQIVND (reference sequence). This CDR3 contains 14 residues. V gave up 6 bases and J gave up 2 bases; unmatched junction bases: 7. Here the CDR3 reads CASSSTGKTYEQYF. DNA for the CDR3: TGTGCCAGTAGCTCGACAGGGAAAACCTACGAGCAGTACTTC.

This clone has ten or more counts. The chain carries TRBV9 and TRBJ2-3; the D is unclear. This CDR3 has 14 residues. Germline assignment: CDR1 SGDLS and CDR2 YYNGEE. V shed 0 bases and J shed 6 bases, with 11 bases lying between them. The CDR3 DNA reads as TGTGCCAGCAGCGTAGTGGGAATCCCCGATACGCAGTATTTT. It is translated as CASSVVGIPDTQYF.

This clone was picked up one time. J is TRBJ1-1 and V is TRBV5-3, with 8 bases aligning to TRBD1. TRBV5-3 is an ORF; its function is uncertain. There are 17 residues in the CDR3. J lost 1 base, V lost 0 bases, and 8 bases had no gene match. The CDR3 sequence is CARSLERQGKTNTEAFF. The CDR3 nucleotides are TGTGCCAGAAGCTTGGAGCGACAGGGGAAGACGAACACTGAAGCTTTCTTT.

Concerning this clone: A clone one base away is much larger, so this may be a read error. This chain connects TRBV6-1 to TRBJ2-2; 11 bases agree with TRBD2. The CDR3 loop spans 15 amino acids. Germline assignment: CDR1 MNHNS and CDR2 SASEGT. V dropped 0 bases and J dropped 6; count of bases not matched to a gene: 0. The CDR3 DNA follows: TGTGCCAGCAGTGAAGCACTAGCGGGAGCCGGGGAGCTGTTTTTT. It is translated as CASSEALAGAGELFF.

Here the CDR3 DNA reads TGTGCCAGCAGCTTAGCGCCACAGGTCTACGAGCAGTACTTC. Its translation is CASSLAPQVYEQYF. The rearrangement links TRBV7-2 to TRBJ2-7, with D maybe TRBD1 (5 bases). The V end lost 0 bases, the J end lost 3 bases, and 9 bases lay between the germline ends. Germline CDR1 is SGHTA and CDR2 is FQGNSA. The CDR3 contains 14 residues.